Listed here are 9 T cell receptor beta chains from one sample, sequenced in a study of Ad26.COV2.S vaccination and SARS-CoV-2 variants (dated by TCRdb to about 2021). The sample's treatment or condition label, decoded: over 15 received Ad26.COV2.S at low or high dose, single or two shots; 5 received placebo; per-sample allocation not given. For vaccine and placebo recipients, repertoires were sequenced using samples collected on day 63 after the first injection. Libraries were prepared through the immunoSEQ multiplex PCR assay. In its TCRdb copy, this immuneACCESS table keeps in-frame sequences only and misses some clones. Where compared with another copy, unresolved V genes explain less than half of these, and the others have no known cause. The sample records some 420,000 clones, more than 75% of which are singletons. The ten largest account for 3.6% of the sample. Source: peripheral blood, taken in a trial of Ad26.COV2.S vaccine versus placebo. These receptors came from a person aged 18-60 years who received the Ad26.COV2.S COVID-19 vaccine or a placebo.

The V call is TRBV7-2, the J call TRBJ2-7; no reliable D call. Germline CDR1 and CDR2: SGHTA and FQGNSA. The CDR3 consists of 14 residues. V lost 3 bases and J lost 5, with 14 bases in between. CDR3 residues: CASSFGPRSHEQYF. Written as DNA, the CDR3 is TGTGCCAGCAGCTTCGGCCCGCGGTCTCACGAGCAGTACTTC.

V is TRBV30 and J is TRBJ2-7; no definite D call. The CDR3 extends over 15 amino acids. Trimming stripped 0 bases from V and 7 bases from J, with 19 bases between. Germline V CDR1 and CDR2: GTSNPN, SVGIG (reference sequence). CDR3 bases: TGTGCCTGGAGTGTAGGTTCCCCTAATTTTGGGGAGCAGTACTTC. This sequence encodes CAWSVGSPNFGEQYF.

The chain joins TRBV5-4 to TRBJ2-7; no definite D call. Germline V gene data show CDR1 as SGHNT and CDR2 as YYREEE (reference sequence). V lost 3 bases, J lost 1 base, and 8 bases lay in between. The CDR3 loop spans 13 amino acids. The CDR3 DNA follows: TGTGCCAGCAGCTCGCAGGTATCCTACGAGCAGTACTTC. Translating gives CASSSQVSYEQYF.

CDR3 bases: TGTGCCAGCAGTTTTGTATCGACAGGGGGCACAGATACGCAGTATTTT. This codes for CASSFVSTGGTDTQYF. This chain joins TRBV6-2 or TRBV6-3 and TRBJ2-3, with 8 bases that match TRBD1. V shed 4 bases, J shed 1 base, and the junction held 7 bases outside the gene matches. Germline V gene sequence: CDR1 MNHEY, CDR2 SVGEGT. This CDR3 has 16 amino acids.

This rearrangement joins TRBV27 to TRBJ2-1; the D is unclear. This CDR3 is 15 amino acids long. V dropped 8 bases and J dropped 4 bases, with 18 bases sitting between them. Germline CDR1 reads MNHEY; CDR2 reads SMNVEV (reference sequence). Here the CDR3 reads CASAAGRTSYNEQFF. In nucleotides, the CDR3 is TGTGCCAGCGCCGCCGGACGCACGTCGTACAATGAGCAGTTCTTC.

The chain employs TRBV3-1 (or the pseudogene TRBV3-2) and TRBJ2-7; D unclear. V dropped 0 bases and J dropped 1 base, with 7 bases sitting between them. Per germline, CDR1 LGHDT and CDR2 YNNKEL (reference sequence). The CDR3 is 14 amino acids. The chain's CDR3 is CASSQEPFSYEQYF. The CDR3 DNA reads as TGTGCCAGCAGCCAAGAGCCATTTTCCTACGAGCAGTACTTC.

The CDR3 nucleotides are TGTGCCACCAGTGATTACGGACTAGCGAATCCGGATGAGCAGTTCTTC. This sequence encodes CATSDYGLANPDEQFF. The rearrangement links TRBV24-1 to TRBJ2-1; 9 bases agree with TRBD2. The CDR3 loop spans 16 amino acids. Germline V gene sequence: CDR1 KGHDR, CDR2 SFDVKD. J lost 8 bases, V lost 2 bases, and 9 bases had no gene match.

The CDR3 nucleotides read TGTGCCAGCAGCCTAAGTACCAACACCGGGGAGCTGTTTTTT. It encodes CASSLSTNTGELFF. The rearrangement links TRBV11-1 to TRBJ2-2; no firm D call. Germline loops: CDR1 SGHAT, CDR2 FQDESV (reference sequence). Trimming removed 5 bases at V and 2 bases at J, with 9 bases between. The CDR3 contains 14 residues. The full variable domain, rest sourced from reference TRBV11-1 and TRBJ2-2, is EAEVAQSPRYKITEKSQAVAFWCDPISGHATLYWYRQILGQGPELLVQFQDESVVDDSQLPKDRFSAERLKGVDSTLKIQPAELGDSAMYLCASSLSTNTGELFFGEGSRLTVL.

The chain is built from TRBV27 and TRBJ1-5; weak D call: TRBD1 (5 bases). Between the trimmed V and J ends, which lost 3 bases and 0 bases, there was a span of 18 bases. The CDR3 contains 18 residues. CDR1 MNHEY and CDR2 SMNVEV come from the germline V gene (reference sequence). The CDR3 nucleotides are TGTGCCAGCAGTTTTGTCAGGGACCTACGGTATAGCAATCAGCCCCAGCATTTT. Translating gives CASSFVRDLRYSNQPQHF.